These 5 T cell receptor beta chains were all obtained from the same sample, sequenced in a study of shared clonotypes between healthy human individuals (TCRdb year 2020). Library creation used the immunoSEQ multiplex PCR assay. TCRdb limited this immuneACCESS table to in-frame rearrangements with V and J called. A share of clones is missing; checked studies link under half to unresolved V genes, and the rest is unexplained. The sample has 2.3 million or so clones on record, more than 85% of them singletons. The top ten clones comprise 0.3% to 0.4% of the sample. Input material: naive CD4+ T cells from PBMCs. The sample's cell subset or site label, decoded: CD45RA+ positively selected. The receptors originated from a man between 18 and 29 years old in good health. Some clones in this sample may be carry-over from other donors' samples.

The rearrangement joins TRBV28 to TRBJ2-1, with 11 bases fitting TRBD2. Looked up from germline, CDR1 is MDHEN and CDR2 is SYDVKM. The ends lost 5 bases at V and 8 bases at J; junction bases unmatched: 14. The CDR3 has 17 amino acids. CDR3 loop: CASSGAGLAVVVHEQFF. The CDR3 DNA follows: TGTGCCAGCAGTGGGGCGGGACTAGCGGTTGTAGTCCATGAGCAGTTCTTC.

V and J are TRBV6-6 and TRBJ1-1; unclear D gene. Germline CDR1 and CDR2: MNHNY and SVGAGI (reference sequence). This CDR3 is built from 13 residues. V dropped 0 bases and J dropped 5 bases, with 7 bases sitting between them. The CDR3 spells CASSYSWRTEAFF. As DNA, the CDR3 is TGTGCCAGCAGTTACTCATGGAGGACTGAAGCTTTCTTT.

The rearrangement uses TRBV6-4 and TRBJ1-2; a weak D match, TRBD1 (6 bases). Germline V gene lookup returns CDR1 MRHNA and CDR2 SNTAGT. The CDR3 runs to 13 residues. With 3 bases removed from V and 4 bases from J, the gap between germline ends came to 9 bases. CDR3 sequence: CASSEGGGYGYTF. The CDR3 nucleotides are TGTGCCAGCAGTGAAGGGGGAGGCTATGGCTACACCTTC.

This clone was counted a single time. The chain recombines TRBV5-6 with TRBJ2-1; TRBD2 matches 10 bases. The CDR3 is made up of 17 amino acids. The J segment lost 4 bases and the V segment lost 0 bases, leaving 7 bases of the junction unmatched. CDR1 is SGHDT, CDR2 YYEEEE, per germline. The CDR3 is CASSLVASGRYYNEQFF. The CDR3 region has the DNA TGTGCCAGCAGCTTGGTGGCTAGCGGGAGATATTACAATGAGCAGTTCTTC.

This chain uses TRBV6-1 with TRBJ2-3; a weak D match, TRBD1 (5 bases). Trimming shortened V by 2 bases and J by 4 bases, and 13 bases separated the two germline ends. The CDR3 has 15 residues. Germline V gives CDR1 MNHNS, CDR2 SASEGT. CDR3 protein: CASSERSGWADTQYF. For the CDR3, the DNA is TGTGCCAGCAGTGAAAGGTCAGGGTGGGCAGATACGCAGTATTTT.